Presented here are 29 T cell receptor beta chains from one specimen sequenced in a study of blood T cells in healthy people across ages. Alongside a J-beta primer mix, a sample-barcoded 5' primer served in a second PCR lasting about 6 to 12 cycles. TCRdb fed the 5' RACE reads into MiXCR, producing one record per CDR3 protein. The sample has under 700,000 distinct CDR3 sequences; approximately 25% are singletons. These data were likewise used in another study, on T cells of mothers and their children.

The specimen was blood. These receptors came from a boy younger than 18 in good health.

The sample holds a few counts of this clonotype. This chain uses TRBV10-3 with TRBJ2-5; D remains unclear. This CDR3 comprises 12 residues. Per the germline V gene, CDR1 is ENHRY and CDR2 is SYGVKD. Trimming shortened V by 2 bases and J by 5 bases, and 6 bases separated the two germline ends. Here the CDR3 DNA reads TGTGCCATCAGTGAGAGGTACGAGACCCAGTACTTC. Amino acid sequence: CAISERYETQYF.

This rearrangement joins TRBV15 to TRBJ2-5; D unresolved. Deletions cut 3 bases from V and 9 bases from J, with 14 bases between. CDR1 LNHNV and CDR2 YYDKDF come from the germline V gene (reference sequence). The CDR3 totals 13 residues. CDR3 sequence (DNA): TGTGCCACCAGCAGCCAAGCGATGGTGGCCCAGTACTTC. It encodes CATSSQAMVAQYF.

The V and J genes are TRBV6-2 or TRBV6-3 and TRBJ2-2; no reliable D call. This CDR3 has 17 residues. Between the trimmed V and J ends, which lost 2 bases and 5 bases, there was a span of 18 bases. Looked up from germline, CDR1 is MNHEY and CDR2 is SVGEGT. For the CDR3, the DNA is TGTGCCAGCAGTTACGGCCCTGATTGGACGGAGACCGGGGAGCTGTTTTTT. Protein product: CASSYGPDWTETGELFF.

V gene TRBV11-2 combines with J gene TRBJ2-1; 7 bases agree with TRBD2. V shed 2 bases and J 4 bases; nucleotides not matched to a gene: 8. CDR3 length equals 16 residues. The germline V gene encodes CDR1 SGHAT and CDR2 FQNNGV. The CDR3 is CASSLLGDYRYNEQFF. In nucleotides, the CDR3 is TGTGCCAGCAGCTTACTGGGGGACTACCGTTACAATGAGCAGTTCTTC.

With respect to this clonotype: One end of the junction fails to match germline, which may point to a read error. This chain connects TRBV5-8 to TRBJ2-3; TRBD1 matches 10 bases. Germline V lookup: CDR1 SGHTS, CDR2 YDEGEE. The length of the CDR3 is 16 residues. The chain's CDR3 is CASSDIGTGVPDMQYF. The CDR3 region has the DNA TGTGCCAGCAGCGATATTGGGACAGGGGTGCCAGATATGCAGTATTTT.

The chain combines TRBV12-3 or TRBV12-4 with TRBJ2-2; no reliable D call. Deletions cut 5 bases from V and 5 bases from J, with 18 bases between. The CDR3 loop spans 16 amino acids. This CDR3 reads CASSRPGEGRTGELFF. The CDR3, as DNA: TGTGCCAGCAGTCGTCCTGGGGAAGGGCGGACCGGGGAGCTGTTTTTT.

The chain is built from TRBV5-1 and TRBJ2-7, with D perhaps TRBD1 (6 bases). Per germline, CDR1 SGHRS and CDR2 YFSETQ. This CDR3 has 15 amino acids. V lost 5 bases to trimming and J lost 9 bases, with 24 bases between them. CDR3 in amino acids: CASSRTGTNLGGQYF. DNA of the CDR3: TGCGCCAGCAGTCGTACAGGGACCAACCTTGGGGGGCAGTACTTC.

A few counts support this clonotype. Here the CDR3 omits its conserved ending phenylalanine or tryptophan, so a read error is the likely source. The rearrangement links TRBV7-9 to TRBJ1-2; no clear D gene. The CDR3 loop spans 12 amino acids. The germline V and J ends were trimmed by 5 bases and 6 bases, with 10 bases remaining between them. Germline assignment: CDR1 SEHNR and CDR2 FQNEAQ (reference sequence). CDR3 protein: CASSPTLDGYTL. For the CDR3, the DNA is TGTGCCAGCAGCCCAACTCTAGATGGCTACACCCTC.

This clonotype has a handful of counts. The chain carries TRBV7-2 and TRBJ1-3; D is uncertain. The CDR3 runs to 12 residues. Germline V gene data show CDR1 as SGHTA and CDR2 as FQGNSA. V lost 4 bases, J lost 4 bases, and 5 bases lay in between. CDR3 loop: CASSSRGNTIYF. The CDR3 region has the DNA TGTGCCAGCAGCTCAAGAGGAAACACCATATATTTT.

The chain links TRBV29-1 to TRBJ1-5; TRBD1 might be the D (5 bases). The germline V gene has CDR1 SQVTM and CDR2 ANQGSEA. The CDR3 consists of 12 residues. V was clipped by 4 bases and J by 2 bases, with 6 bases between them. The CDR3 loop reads CSVAQGNQPQHF. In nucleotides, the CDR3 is TGCAGCGTTGCACAGGGCAATCAGCCCCAGCATTTT.

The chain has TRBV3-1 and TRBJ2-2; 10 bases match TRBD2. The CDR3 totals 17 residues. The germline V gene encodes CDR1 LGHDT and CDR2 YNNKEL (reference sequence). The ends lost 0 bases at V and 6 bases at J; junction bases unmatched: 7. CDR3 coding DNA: TGTGCCAGCAGCCAAGACCGGCTAGCGGGAGATCCCGGGGAGCTGTTTTTT. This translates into CASSQDRLAGDPGELFF. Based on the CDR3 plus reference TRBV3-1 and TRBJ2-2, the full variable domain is DTAVSQTPKYLVTQMGNDKSIKCEQNLGHDTMYWYKQDSKKFLKIMFSYNNKELIINETVPNRFSPKSPDKAHLNLHINSLELGDSAVYFCASSQDRLAGDPGELFFGEGSRLTVL.

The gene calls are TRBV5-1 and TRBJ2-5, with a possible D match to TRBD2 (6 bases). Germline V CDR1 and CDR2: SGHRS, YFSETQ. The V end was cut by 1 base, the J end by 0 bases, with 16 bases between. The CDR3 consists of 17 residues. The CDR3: CASSLNMGGAYQETQYF. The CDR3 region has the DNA TGCGCCAGCAGCTTGAATATGGGAGGTGCGTACCAAGAGACCCAGTACTTC. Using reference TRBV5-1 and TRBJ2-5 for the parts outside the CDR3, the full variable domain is KAGVTQTPRYLIKTRGQQVTLSCSPISGHRSVSWYQQTPGQGLQFLFEYFSETQRNKGNFPGRFSGRQFSNSRSEMNVSTLELGDSALYLCASSLNMGGAYQETQYFGPGTRLLVL.

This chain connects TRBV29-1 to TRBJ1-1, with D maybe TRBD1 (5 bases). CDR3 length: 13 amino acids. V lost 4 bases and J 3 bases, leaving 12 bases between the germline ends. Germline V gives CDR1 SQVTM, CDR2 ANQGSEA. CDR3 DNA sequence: TGCAGCGTTGGAGGCAGGGCGGACACTGAAGCTTTCTTT. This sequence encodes CSVGGRADTEAFF. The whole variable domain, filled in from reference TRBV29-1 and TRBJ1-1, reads SAVISQKPSRDICQRGTSLTIQCQVDSQVTMMFWYRQQPGQSLTLIATANQGSEATYESGFVIDKFPISRPNLTFSTLTVSNMSPEDSSIYLCSVGGRADTEAFFGQGTRLTVV.

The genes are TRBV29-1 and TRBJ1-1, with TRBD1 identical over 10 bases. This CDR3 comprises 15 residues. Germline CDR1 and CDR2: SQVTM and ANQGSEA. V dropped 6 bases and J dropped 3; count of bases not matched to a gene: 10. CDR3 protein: CSVVGTGALDTEAFF. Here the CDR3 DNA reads TGCAGCGTGGTGGGGACAGGGGCCCTGGACACTGAAGCTTTCTTT. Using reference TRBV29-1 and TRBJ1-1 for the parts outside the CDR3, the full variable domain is SAVISQKPSRDICQRGTSLTIQCQVDSQVTMMFWYRQQPGQSLTLIATANQGSEATYESGFVIDKFPISRPNLTFSTLTVSNMSPEDSSIYLCSVVGTGALDTEAFFGQGTRLTVV.

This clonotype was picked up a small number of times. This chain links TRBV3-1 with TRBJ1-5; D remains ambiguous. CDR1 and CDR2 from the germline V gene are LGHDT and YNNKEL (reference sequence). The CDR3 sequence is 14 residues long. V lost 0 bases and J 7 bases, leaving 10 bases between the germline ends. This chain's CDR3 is CASSQDFTGQPQHF. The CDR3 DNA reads TGTGCCAGCAGCCAAGATTTTACCGGCCAGCCCCAGCATTTT.

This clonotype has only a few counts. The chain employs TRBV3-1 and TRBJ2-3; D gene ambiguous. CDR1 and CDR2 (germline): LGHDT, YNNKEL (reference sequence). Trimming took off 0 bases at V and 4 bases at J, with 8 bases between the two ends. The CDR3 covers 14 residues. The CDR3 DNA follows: TGTGCCAGCAGCCAAGAGGGCATACCAGATACGCAGTATTTT. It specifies CASSQEGIPDTQYF.

This CDR3 is CASSGTGFGNTIYF. The CDR3 nucleotides are TGTGCCAGCAGCGGGACAGGGTTTGGAAACACCATATATTTT. The chain couples TRBV12-3 or TRBV12-4 to TRBJ1-3; 9 nucleotides align to TRBD1. The CDR3 consists of 14 residues. The ends lost 6 bases at V and 3 bases at J; junction bases unmatched: 3.

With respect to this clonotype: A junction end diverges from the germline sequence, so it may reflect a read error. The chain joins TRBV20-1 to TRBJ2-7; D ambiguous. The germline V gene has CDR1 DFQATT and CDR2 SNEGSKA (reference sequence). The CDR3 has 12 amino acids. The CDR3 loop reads CSALPVGYERYF. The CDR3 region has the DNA TGCAGTGCTCTCCCTGTGGGCTACGAGCGGTACTTC.

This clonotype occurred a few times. The CDR3 DNA follows: TGCGCCAGCAGCTTGGGGACCCGGGACAGGGGAGAGACCCAGTACTTC. It codes for CASSLGTRDRGETQYF. The rearrangement links TRBV5-1 to TRBJ2-5; TRBD1 agrees at 10 bases. The trim removed 0 bases at V and 4 bases at J, leaving 6 bases unmatched. CDR3 size: 16 residues. Germline CDR1 reads SGHRS; CDR2 reads YFSETQ. Complete variable domain (other parts from reference TRBV5-1 and TRBJ2-5): KAGVTQTPRYLIKTRGQQVTLSCSPISGHRSVSWYQQTPGQGLQFLFEYFSETQRNKGNFPGRFSGRQFSNSRSEMNVSTLELGDSALYLCASSLGTRDRGETQYFGPGTRLLVL.

CDR3 coding DNA: TGTGCCAGCAGTGAAGGGGGTAATGGCTACACCTTC. Translated: CASSEGGNGYTF. This chain links TRBV2 with TRBJ1-2; D ambiguous. Germline V CDR1 and CDR2: SNHLY, FYNNEI. V was cut by 1 base and J by 6 bases, with 6 bases left in between. CDR3 length equals 12 residues.

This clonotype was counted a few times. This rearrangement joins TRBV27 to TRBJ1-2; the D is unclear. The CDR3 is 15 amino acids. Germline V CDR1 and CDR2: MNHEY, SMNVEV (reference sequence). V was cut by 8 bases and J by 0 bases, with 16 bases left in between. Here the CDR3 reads CASWTPGEANYGYTF. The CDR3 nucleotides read TGTGCCAGCTGGACGCCGGGAGAAGCTAACTATGGCTACACCTTC.

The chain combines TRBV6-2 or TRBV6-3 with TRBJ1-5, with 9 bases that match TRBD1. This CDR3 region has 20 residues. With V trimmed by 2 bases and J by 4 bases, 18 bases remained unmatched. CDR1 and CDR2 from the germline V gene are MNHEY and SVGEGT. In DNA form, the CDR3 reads TGTGCCAGCAGTTACCCTACCCAGTTTACCGGGACAGGGATAAATCAGCCCCAGCATTTT. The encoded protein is CASSYPTQFTGTGINQPQHF.

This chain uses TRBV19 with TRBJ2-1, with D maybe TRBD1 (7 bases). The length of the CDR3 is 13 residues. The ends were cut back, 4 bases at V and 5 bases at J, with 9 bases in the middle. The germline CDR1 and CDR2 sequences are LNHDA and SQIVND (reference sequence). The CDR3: CASSSRGDNEQFF. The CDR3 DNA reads TGTGCCAGTAGTAGCAGGGGGGACAATGAGCAGTTCTTC.

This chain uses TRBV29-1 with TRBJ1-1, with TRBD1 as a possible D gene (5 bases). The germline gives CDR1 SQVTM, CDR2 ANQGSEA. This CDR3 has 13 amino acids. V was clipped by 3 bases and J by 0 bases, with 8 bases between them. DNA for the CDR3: TGCAGCGTTGATGGGACGATGAACACTGAAGCTTTCTTT. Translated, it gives CSVDGTMNTEAFF.

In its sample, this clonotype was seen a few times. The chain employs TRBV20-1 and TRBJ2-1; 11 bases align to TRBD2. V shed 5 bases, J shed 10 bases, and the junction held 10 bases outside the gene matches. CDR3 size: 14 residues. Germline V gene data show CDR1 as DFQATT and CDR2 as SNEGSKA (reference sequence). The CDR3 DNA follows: TGCAGTGCTCAATTAGCGGGGGGGATGGTCGAGCAGTTCTTC. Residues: CSAQLAGGMVEQFF.

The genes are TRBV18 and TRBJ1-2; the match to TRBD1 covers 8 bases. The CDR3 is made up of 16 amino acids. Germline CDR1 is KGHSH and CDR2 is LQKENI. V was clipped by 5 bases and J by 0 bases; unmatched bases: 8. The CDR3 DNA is TGTGCCAGCTCAACGGGGACAGGACCTACTAACTATGGCTACACCTTC. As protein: CASSTGTGPTNYGYTF.

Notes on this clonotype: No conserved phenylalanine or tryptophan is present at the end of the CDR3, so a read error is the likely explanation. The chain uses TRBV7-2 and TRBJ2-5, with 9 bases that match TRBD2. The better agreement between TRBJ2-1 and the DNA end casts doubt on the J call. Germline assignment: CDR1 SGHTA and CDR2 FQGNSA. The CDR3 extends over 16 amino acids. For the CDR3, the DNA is TGTGCCGGCAGCTTAGAGCCGGCGGGAGGGCCCTCGGGGCAGTTCCTC. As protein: CAGSLEPAGGPSGQFL.

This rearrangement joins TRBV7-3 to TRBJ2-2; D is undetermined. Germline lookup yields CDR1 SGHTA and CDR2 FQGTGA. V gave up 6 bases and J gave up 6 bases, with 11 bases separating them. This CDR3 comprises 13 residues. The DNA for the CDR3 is TGTGCCAGCAGGCCAAGGGATTCCGGGGAGCTGTTTTTT. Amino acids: CASRPRDSGELFF.

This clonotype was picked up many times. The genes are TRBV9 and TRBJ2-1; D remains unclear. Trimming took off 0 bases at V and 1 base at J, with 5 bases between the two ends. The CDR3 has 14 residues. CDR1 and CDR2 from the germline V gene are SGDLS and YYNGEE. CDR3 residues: CASSVDGSYNEQFF. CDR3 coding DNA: TGTGCCAGCAGCGTAGACGGTTCCTACAATGAGCAGTTCTTC.